Listed here are 11 T cell receptor beta chains from one sample, sequenced in a study of Tregs in tolerant kidney transplant recipients. Method: immunoSEQ multiplex PCR; TCRdb's copy keeps in-frame clones and lacks some. The sample lists about 240,000 clones, about 86% occurring once. Sequencing used CD4+ T cells from blood. Receptors were obtained from a human donor in good health.

The V call is TRBV13, the J call TRBJ2-7, with 7 bases aligning to TRBD1. The length of the CDR3 is 12 residues. Losses at the gene ends were 6 bases for V and 3 bases for J; bases not matched to a gene: 2. CDR1 and CDR2 from the germline V gene are PRHDT and FYEKMQ (reference sequence). The chain's CDR3 is CASRSGGYEQYF. The CDR3 nucleotides read TGTGCCAGCAGGTCAGGGGGCTACGAGCAGTACTTC.

This chain links TRBV30 with TRBJ2-5; D uncertain. This CDR3 comprises 11 residues. Germline values: CDR1 GTSNPN, CDR2 SVGIG (reference sequence). V was trimmed by 4 bases and J by 4 bases, leaving 7 bases between them. The CDR3 DNA reads TGTGCCTGGACTAAGGGAGAGACCCAGTACTTC. Amino acid sequence: CAWTKGETQYF. Together with reference TRBV30 and TRBJ2-5, the CDR3 gives the full variable domain: SQTIHQWPATLVQPVGSPLSLECTVEGTSNPNLYWYRQAAGRGLQLLFYSVGIGQISSEVPQNLSASRPQDRQFILSSKKLLLSDSGFYLCAWTKGETQYFGPGTRLLVL.

The V gene is TRBV14, the J gene TRBJ2-5, with D perhaps TRBD2 (5 bases). Trimming removed 4 bases at V and 5 bases at J, with 20 bases between. The CDR3 length is 16 residues. Germline-derived CDR1 and CDR2 are SGHDN and FVKESK. CDR3 nucleotide sequence: TGTGCCAGCAGCCGACTGGACTTACTCTCGAGGGAGACCCAGTACTTC. Its translation is CASSRLDLLSRETQYF.

The chain is built from TRBV7-9 and TRBJ1-6; 9 nucleotides line up with TRBD1. Germline V CDR1 and CDR2: SEHNR, FQNEAQ (reference sequence). The CDR3 is 14 residues long. V gave up 5 bases and J gave up 10 bases; unmatched junction bases: 6. CDR3 residues: CASSPGQGNSPLHF. CDR3 bases: TGTGCCAGCAGCCCTGGACAGGGGAACTCACCCCTCCACTTT.

The J gene is TRBJ1-5, the V gene TRBV9; TRBD1 is a possible D gene (6 bases). Germline V gene lookup returns CDR1 SGDLS and CDR2 YYNGEE. Between the trimmed V and J ends, which lost 4 bases and 5 bases, there was a span of 13 bases. This CDR3 is 14 amino acids long. CDR3 coding DNA: TGTGCCAGCAGCCCTGGACAGTCGTATCAGCCCCAGCATTTT. Protein product: CASSPGQSYQPQHF.

The genes are TRBV6-5 and TRBJ2-7, with D maybe TRBD2 (6 bases). Germline V CDR1 and CDR2: MNHEY, SVGAGI. CDR3 length equals 15 residues. The ends were cut back, 0 bases at V and 6 bases at J, with 15 bases in the middle. DNA for the CDR3: TGTGCCAGCAGTTACTCGGGGTGGGCGGGGATCGAGCAGTACTTC. Its protein is CASSYSGWAGIEQYF.

This chain joins TRBV19 and TRBJ2-7, with TRBD2 matching over 8 bases. The CDR3 consists of 16 residues. The germline V gene has CDR1 LNHDA and CDR2 SQIVND (reference sequence). V was pared by 1 base and J by 4 bases, with 9 bases of the junction left unmatched. CDR3 in DNA: TGTGCCAGTAGTATAGGGACGGGAGGGAATCCATACGAGCAGTACTTC. Amino acids: CASSIGTGGNPYEQYF.

The chain joins TRBV30 to TRBJ1-2; TRBD1 is a possible D gene (5 bases). Germline CDR1 GTSNPN, CDR2 SVGIG (reference sequence). Deletions cut 3 bases from V and 2 bases from J, with 16 bases between. The CDR3 consists of 15 residues. CDR3 in amino acids: CAWRGFWGGNYGYTF. As DNA, the CDR3 is TGTGCCTGGAGAGGGTTTTGGGGGGGAAACTATGGCTACACCTTC. Full variable domain (missing parts from reference TRBV30 and TRBJ1-2): SQTIHQWPATLVQPVGSPLSLECTVEGTSNPNLYWYRQAAGRGLQLLFYSVGIGQISSEVPQNLSASRPQDRQFILSSKKLLLSDSGFYLCAWRGFWGGNYGYTFGSGTRLTVV.

The chain recombines TRBV4-1 with TRBJ1-1; TRBD1 might be the D (5 bases). V was trimmed by 3 bases and J by 1 base, leaving 15 bases between them. CDR3 length: 16 residues. Germline V gene sequence: CDR1 MGHRA, CDR2 YSYEKL. CDR3 amino acids: CASSQGPIVRNTEAFF. CDR3 DNA: TGCGCCAGCAGCCAGGGGCCCATTGTCCGGAACACTGAAGCTTTCTTT.

This sequence joins TRBV7-3 and TRBJ2-1, with D tentatively TRBD2 (5 bases). Germline V gene sequence: CDR1 SGHTA, CDR2 FQGTGA. This CDR3 is 14 amino acids long. Trimming took 2 bases from V and 5 from J, leaving 10 bases between them. This chain's CDR3 is CASSLSGRDNEQFF. In nucleotides, the CDR3 is TGTGCCAGCAGCTTATCGGGGAGAGACAATGAGCAGTTCTTC.

This clone has more than one count but fewer than ten. The V gene is TRBV5-4, the J gene TRBJ1-1; TRBD1 might be the D (6 bases). V lost 4 bases to trimming and J lost 1 base, with 11 bases between them. This CDR3 contains 14 residues. The germline gives CDR1 SGHNT, CDR2 YYREEE (reference sequence). CDR3 amino acids: CASSPDSKNTEAFF. CDR3 sequence (DNA): TGTGCCAGCAGCCCGGACAGCAAGAACACTGAAGCTTTCTTT. The entire variable domain, with the rest obtained from reference TRBV5-4 and TRBJ1-1, is as follows: ETGVTQSPTHLIKTRGQQVTLRCSSQSGHNTVSWYQQALGQGPQFIFQYYREEENGRGNFPPRFSGLQFPNYSSELNVNALELDDSALYLCASSPDSKNTEAFFGQGTRLTVV.